This TCR beta chain was captured by sequencing in a study of cytomegalovirus exposure and HLA in healthy donors (dated 2017 in TCRdb). The study in broad terms: An earlier analysis of approximately 590 of the donors reported about 250 Gb of sequence data and 100 million to 130 million unique TCR beta sequences from 150 million to 200 million T cells. Among roughly 370 genotyped donors of the cohort, an average of approximately 250,000 unique TCR beta nucleotide sequences were sequenced per donor, approximately 20% of them non-productive. To study patterns of TCR occurrence, a later analysis re-analyzed previously published TCR beta repertoires from 666 donors and added high-resolution HLA genotyping. HLA typing covered class I and class II loci at four-digit resolution. Besides the first cohort of more than 650 subjects, a separate validation cohort made up of roughly 120 different subjects was used. Donor age, sex, ethnicity and CMV serostatus were collected together with the repertoire data. Among the roughly 400 genotyped donors, 75% to 90% belonged to the genetic ancestry cluster associated with self-reported Caucasian donors. To predict cytomegalovirus infection status, the study brought together high-throughput TCR immunosequencing, statistical association of individual TCRs with disease status, and machine learning. Rather than using new phenotypic data, the later analysis identified candidate immune exposures from TCR beta sequences and from how often those sequences occurred across donors. The study was designed to test whether signatures of past pathogen exposure could be identified by cataloging public T cell receptors. A later genetic analysis took genome-wide SNP genotypes for about 55% of the 666 donors and used that subset as a discovery cohort. In an earlier analysis of a few hundred of the donors, high-throughput TCR beta sequencing was used to judge whether each TCR beta V gene segment behaved as functional or pseudogenic. Four or five DR-DQ haplotypes were handled as single units for association and clustering because linkage in the cohort was strong. An early release covering roughly 580 HLA-typed donors comprised around 300 gigabases of sequencing data and approximately 80 million unique TCR sequences. Every discovery cohort repertoire had been produced on one sequencing platform. The study profiled the T cell repertoires of some 610 subjects by immunosequencing and related them to cytomegalovirus serostatus. The number of donors typed differed by locus, with about 629-630 for A, B, C, DRB1 and DQB1, over 500 for DQA1, 600 to 610 for DPA1, and 450 to 480 for DPB1. Beyond this particular receptor, the publication reports: A later genetic analysis associated a missense DCLRE1C variant with V-gene and J-gene trimming of TCR beta chains, and an independent cohort replicated the association. According to a later analysis, TCR association rates differed among HLA loci, with DRB1 alleles showing the most associated TCRs and HLA-C alleles showing the fewest. According to the authors, the approach could potentially be generalized to other disease states and immunological phenotypes. A further reported finding was that TCR beta sequences accurately predicted the HLA-A and HLA-B alleles for most subjects in the first cohort. A later analysis associated approximately 17,000 TCR beta sequences with specific HLA alleles at a false discovery rate of 0.05. Because counts were too low, some 17 rarely observed V segments, including chromosome 9 orphons, were excluded from the earlier analysis of roughly 580 of the donors. Immune exposure information for the cohort was limited to CMV serostatus. A cluster of highly shared sequence variants was judged likely to be a technical artifact of the sequencing pipeline. This cohort had only TCR beta chains sequenced, and the lack of alpha or paired-chain data limited which features could be detected. Cytomegalovirus status was reported to be diagnosed by the classifier with high specificity and sensitivity in both the original and validation cohorts. Broadly in line with IMGT annotations, most TCR beta V segments showed up in productive rearrangements about 87% or about 30% of the time in an earlier analysis of several hundred of the donors. A later analysis found that most CMV-associated TCR beta chains appeared HLA-restricted, with HLA associations seemingly driven largely by CMV exposure. When HLA alleles, especially DR and DQ, strongly co-occurred, attributing TCR associations to individual alleles was difficult. The study listed 150 to 200 TCR beta chains as associated with cytomegalovirus. Across donors, most TCR sequences were observed very rarely, whereas some public TCRs were present in many individuals. Three of the identified cytomegalovirus-associated TCR beta chains were confirmed in vitro to be specific for cytomegalovirus antigens. Several of the top co-occurrence clusters appeared to be linked to parvovirus B19, influenza, CMV and Epstein-Barr virus, according to a later analysis. Some IMGT-functional V segments, including TRBV6-2 and TRBV6-3, could not be told apart with the 87-base-pair reads, so those segments were excluded. Correlated functional status among segregating V segments might be attributable to linkage disequilibrium, but an unknown experimental factor could not be ruled out. Because HLA typing was unavailable for some donors at each locus, only the typed subset was used in association tests. Roughly uniform sequencing depth across donors was assumed in presence/absence analyses, although this assumption may not hold. In a later analysis, HLA-associated TCR beta chains showed more clonal expansion and lower generation probabilities than non-associated chains that were equally common. According to a later genetic analysis, donors in an Asian-associated ancestry cluster had fewer N-insertions in productive TCRs than the approximately 710-donor mean.

Library preparation was by the immunoSEQ multiplex PCR assay. For the multiplex PCR, a mixture combining 60 forward primers for TCR Vbeta segments and 13 reverse primers for TCR Jbeta segments was used. A multiplex PCR assay on genomic DNA amplified the CDR3 region of rearranged TCR beta genes. The Illumina HiSeq System was used to sequence the amplified TCR beta libraries as 87-base-pair reads. Per the original workflow: A later analysis tallied approximately 87 million unique TCR beta chains across the 666 repertoires, and around 10 million of those chains were shared by two or more donors. Raw reads were error-corrected and collapsed into unique sequences by a nearest-neighbor algorithm in which closely related sequences were merged to remove PCR and sequencing errors. CDR3 sequences were aligned to IMGT reference sequences to assign V, D and J gene segments. Each retained sequence needed at least a six-nucleotide match to both a V gene segment and a J gene segment. Rearrangements were classified as productive when the CDR3 lacked stop codons and remained in frame with V and J, and all other rearrangements were classified as non-productive. CDR3 was defined according to IMGT convention as the region running from the second conserved V-encoded cysteine to the conserved J-encoded phenylalanine. The earlier analysis of 587 of the donors excluded any sequence lacking an unambiguous match to a single V gene segment. In an earlier analysis of several hundred of the donors, V segments were called functional above 56.7% productive rearrangements and were called segregating when the between-donor standard deviation exceeded 5%. A statistical classification framework was developed to diagnose cytomegalovirus status using the catalog of TCR beta chain sequences. In a later analysis, V and J genes were assigned by comparing TCR nucleotide sequences against IMGT/GENE-DB human TR gene sequences. The TCRdist pipeline was used in a later analysis to assign CDR3 sequences and most-parsimonious VDJ recombination scenarios. In a later analysis, each TCR beta chain was defined by its CDR3 amino acid sequence together with its V-gene family, and reads lacking a unique V-gene family were excluded. To address suspected cross-contamination and a sequencing artifact, a later analysis removed under 600 highly shared, low-generation-probability nucleotide sequences. For each public chain, a later analysis derived a clonal expansion index from normalized ranks of inferred template counts within each repertoire. In a later analysis, generation probabilities were computed with a VDJ recombination model fitted to out-of-frame rearrangements, and the resulting probabilities were checked against IGoR. A later analysis scored TCR-TCR, TCR-HLA and TCR-CMV co-occurrence with hypergeometric tests, applying a repertoire-size bias correction to TCR pairs. False discovery rates were estimated in a later analysis by permuting HLA or CMV assignments 20 times. A later analysis grouped co-occurring TCRs with DBSCAN, adding TCRdist sequence similarity when clustering within HLA-allele-positive subsets. Repertoires with fewer than 30,000 or more than 120,000 public chains, plus five repertoires with anomalous nucleotide sharing, were excluded from co-occurrence clustering. Drawn from immuneACCESS, this table holds only the in-frame rearrangements with V and J called that TCRdb kept. Clones are partly lost; checked studies trace under half to an unresolved V gene and leave the rest unexplained. For V, J and clone size, that table is used; D and trimming come from the DNA. Here the sample has fewer than 95,000 clones; approximately 80% occur a single time. The ten biggest clones cover just over 3% of the sample.

The cohort was made up of about 610 healthy bone marrow donors. At the time of sampling, all cohort members were nominally healthy, though unrecorded immune exposures were likely present. The donor was CMV seronegative and belonged to the group of approximately 320 seronegative cohort members. A peripheral blood sample was provided by each donor, and peripheral blood mononuclear cells were used for TCR beta sequencing. The Qiagen DNeasy Blood Extraction Kit was used to extract genomic DNA from the blood cell samples. A few counts support this clone. This receptor's antigen is unknown. No much larger clone exists at a distance of one base, and base qualities are not known. V loses 5 bases, J loses 3 bases, and the germline ends lie 13 bases apart. The germline V gene sets CDR1 to SGHVS and CDR2 to FNYEAQ. Including cysteine and phenylalanine, the CDR3 has 15 amino acids. Only the CDR3 DNA is retained, 45 bases long and in frame from the first base.

Sequenced: PBMCs. Recombination joined TRBV7-6 with TRBJ1-4; a tentative D match to TRBD1 spans 5 bases. This sequence was found in a man aged 35 to 55 in good health and CMV-seronegative. In nucleotides, the sequence is TGTGCCAGCAGCCCGAGACAGACGGCTAATGAAAAACTGTTTTTT. This is translated as CASSPRQTANEKLFF.